This TCR beta chain came from a study of blood T cell repertoires in COVID-19 (dated by TCRdb to about 2020). About the full investigation: The collaborator samples originated in the United States, Italy and Spain and spanned the acute and convalescent phases of COVID-19. Samples were obtained from the ongoing ImmuneRACE study (first 160 participants) and from 950 to 1,500 subjects provided by 6 global collaborators. Where available, HLA class I and class II types were taken from metadata supplied by the sample provider and were not determined by assay-based typing. The material from the prospective study consisted of cDNA or gDNA derived from T cells, B-cell-depleted T cells, or PBMCs. The sample metadata nearly always contained a de-identified subject ID, COVID-19 status, age in years and sex. A freely available public database, intended as a resource for researchers studying the immune response to SARS-CoV-2, is where the repertoires were released. The dataset comprised deeply sampled blood TCRbeta repertoires from subjects exposed to, actively infected with, or recovered from COVID-19.

Each collaborating institution followed its own protocols to collect whole blood in K2EDTA tubes. For TCRbeta analysis, collaborators shipped samples as frozen whole blood, isolated PBMCs, or DNA extracted from either of those sample types. TCRbeta CDR3 regions were amplified from genomic DNA by means of the immunoSEQ Assay, a bias-controlled multiplex PCR. The paper's data handling went like this. The number of nucleated cells in each sample was estimated from the amplification of reference gene primers within the assay. To quantify the absolute abundance of each unique TCRbeta CDR3 rearrangement, sequence reads were collapsed and filtered. For each sample, productive Simpson clonality was calculated by taking the square root of Simpson's diversity index across productive rearrangements. Entries here come from immuneACCESS through TCRdb and include only in-frame sequences with V and J called. Some clones fail to appear in such tables; in the studies checked, an unresolved V gene covers under half of the shortfall, and the cause of the remainder is unknown. V, J and clone size reflect that table, while D and trimming were determined from the DNA. The sample table records around 95,000 clones; roughly 84% of these occur just once. The leading ten clones occupy roughly 13% of the sample.

At the junction V is shortened by 11 bases and J by 2 bases, with 13 bases in between. Reading from cysteine to phenylalanine, the CDR3 counts 13 amino acids. Just the 39-base CDR3 DNA is kept, in frame starting at base 1. As encoded in the germline V gene, CDR1 is MNHEY while CDR2 is SVGAGI. Comments on this clone: Its binding antigen is unknown. No much larger clonotype is one base removed from it; base qualities were not supplied.

On the study overall, not on this receptor specifically: How much clinical and demographic metadata was included differed by source and by participant, and the metadata was provided uncurated.

Sequencing input: peripheral blood. The chain is encoded by TRBV6-5 joined to TRBJ1-3; the best D guess is TRBD1, with 5 bases matching. This clonotype originated in a human donor in a cohort sampled during active COVID-19. CDR3 sequence: CAGSRGPGNTIYF. The DNA is as follows: TGTGCCGGGTCGCGGGGCCCTGGAAACACCATATATTTT.